Each of the 27 T cell receptor beta chains below was sequenced from the same sample in a study of graft-versus-host responses after intestinal transplantation. The repertoire was sequenced with immunoSEQ multiplex PCR; TCRdb's copy has only in-frame clones and lacks some. The table shows tens of thousands of clones, with roughly four fifths occurring only once. The material sequenced was PBMCs, taken about 160 weeks after transplant. The source of these receptors is a human patient who received an intestinal transplant, so some T cells may come from the graft donor.

The chain is built from TRBV16 and TRBJ1-5; D unclear. Germline V gene lookup returns CDR1 KGHSY and CDR2 FQNENV. Trimming took 5 bases from V and 1 from J, leaving 6 bases between them. This CDR3 has 13 residues. The CDR3 DNA reads TGTGCCAGCAGCGTCGGGAGCAATCAGCCCCAGCATTTT. Translation gives CASSVGSNQPQHF.

V usage is TRBV5-4 and J usage is TRBJ2-7; 7 bases align to TRBD1. Germline CDR1 is SGHNT and CDR2 is YYREEE (reference sequence). The V segment lost 2 bases and the J segment 2 bases; nucleotides outside the gene matches: 4. CDR3 length: 14 residues. The CDR3 DNA follows: TGTGCCAGCAGCTTTGACAGGGCGACCTACGAGCAGTACTTC. Residues: CASSFDRATYEQYF.

V usage is TRBV7-3 and J usage is TRBJ2-7; 9 nucleotides agree with TRBD2. CDR1 is SGHTA, CDR2 FQGTGA, per germline. The junction had 12 bases not matched to a gene; V was cut back by 5 bases and J by 7 bases. The CDR3 loop spans 15 amino acids. CDR3 nucleotides: TGTGCCAGCAGCCAAGGAGGCGGGAGGGCGTCAGAGCAGTACTTC. Amino acids: CASSQGGGRASEQYF.

In DNA form, the CDR3 reads TGTGCCAGCAGTTTAGACGGGGGCAATCAGCCCCAGCATTTT. Translation: CASSLDGGNQPQHF. The genes are TRBV28 and TRBJ1-5; D call uncertain. Germline V gene data show CDR1 as MDHEN and CDR2 as SYDVKM. Trimming removed 2 bases from V and 2 bases from J, with 7 bases in between. The CDR3 sequence is 14 residues long.

This clone occurred once. The V call is TRBV28, the J call TRBJ2-7; TRBD1 agrees at 7 bases. V was clipped by 4 bases and J by 4 bases; unmatched bases: 10. CDR1 and CDR2 from the germline V gene are MDHEN and SYDVKM. There are 15 residues in the CDR3. CDR3 sequence reads: CASSSTRQGHYEQYF. The CDR3 DNA follows: TGTGCCAGCAGTTCTACCCGACAGGGTCATTACGAGCAGTACTTC.

The chain employs TRBV11-2 and TRBJ2-7; 8 nucleotides line up with TRBD1. There are 16 residues in the CDR3. With 6 bases clipped from V and 0 bases from J, the junction kept 10 bases outside the gene matches. Looked up from germline, CDR1 is SGHAT and CDR2 is FQNNGV. The CDR3 DNA sequence: TGTGCCAGCAGGACTACCGGGACAGGTGACTCCTACGAGCAGTACTTC. Protein: CASRTTGTGDSYEQYF.

The V call is TRBV19, the J call TRBJ2-1, with D possibly being TRBD1 or TRBD2 (5 bases each). Germline assignment: CDR1 LNHDA and CDR2 SQIVND (reference sequence). The ends were cut back, 5 bases at V and 4 bases at J, with 15 bases in the middle. CDR3 length: 15 residues. In nucleotides, the CDR3 is TGTGCCAGTAGTCCAGGGCTAGCAGGATACAATGAGCAGTTCTTC. Translated, it gives CASSPGLAGYNEQFF.

V and J are TRBV2 and TRBJ1-3; the D gene is possibly TRBD1 (5 bases). Germline V gene lookup returns CDR1 SNHLY and CDR2 FYNNEI. This CDR3 has 14 amino acids. V gave up 6 bases and J gave up 0 bases, with 9 bases separating them. The CDR3 sequence: CASRTESSGNTIYF. The CDR3 DNA reads TGTGCCAGCAGGACAGAAAGCTCTGGAAACACCATATATTTT.

This clone was found a few times. The V call is TRBV6-6, the J call TRBJ1-2, with D uncertain. Trimming took off 6 bases at V and 0 bases at J, with 5 bases between the two ends. Germline V CDR1 and CDR2: MNHNY, SVGAGI (reference sequence). This CDR3 is built from 12 residues. As DNA, the CDR3 is TGTGCCAGCAGCGACTCTAACTATGGCTACACCTTC. Translated: CASSDSNYGYTF.

The V and J genes are TRBV6-4 and TRBJ2-5; TRBD2 agrees at 14 bases. The J call may be faulty, since TRBJ2-7 better matches the DNA end. The germline V gene encodes CDR1 MRHNA and CDR2 SNTAGT. The CDR3 totals 14 residues. The CDR3 nucleotides read TGTGCCAGCAGTGCCGGGACTAGCGGGAGCGAGCAGTACTTC. Amino acid sequence: CASSAGTSGSEQYF.

The CDR3 loop reads CASSQDQGAVYGYTF. The CDR3 DNA follows: TGTGCCAGCAGCCAAGATCAGGGGGCTGTCTATGGCTACACCTTC. The rearrangement links TRBV4-2 to TRBJ1-2, with 8 bases matching TRBD1. The CDR3 extends over 15 amino acids. Germline loops: CDR1 LGHNA, CDR2 YNFKEQ. V dropped 0 bases and J dropped 4; count of bases not matched to a gene: 4.

The V call is TRBV4-1, the J call TRBJ2-6; the match to TRBD1 covers 8 bases. CDR1 and CDR2 (germline): MGHRA, YSYEKL. This CDR3 spans 19 amino acids. The V and J ends lost 0 bases and 0 bases, in that order; junction bases with no gene match: 7. DNA of the CDR3: TGCGCCAGCAGCCAAGATTTCGGGACAGGCAACTCTGGGGCCAACGTCCTGACTTTC. Its protein product is CASSQDFGTGNSGANVLTF.

The CDR3 region has the DNA TGTGCCAGCAGGGTTGGGCTCGCGTCAGATACGCAGTATTTT. It translates to CASRVGLASDTQYF. J is TRBJ2-3 and V is TRBV28; D not certain. Germline CDR1 MDHEN, CDR2 SYDVKM. Trimming removed 6 bases from V and 4 bases from J, with 14 bases in between. The CDR3 length is 14 residues.

The gene calls are TRBV4-1 and TRBJ1-1; D may be TRBD1 (6 bases). CDR3 length: 18 residues. V was pared by 4 bases and J by 0 bases, with 21 bases between. CDR1 MGHRA and CDR2 YSYEKL come from the germline V gene. The CDR3 nucleotides read TGCGCCAGCAGCCCCGGAGAGAGGCCATGGGACATGAACACTGAAGCTTTCTTT. Translation gives CASSPGERPWDMNTEAFF.

This chain joins TRBV30 and TRBJ2-1, with a tentative D call TRBD1 (5 bases). The CDR3 runs 14 residues. Germline V gives CDR1 GTSNPN, CDR2 SVGIG (reference sequence). Trimming stripped 2 bases from V and 2 bases from J, with 10 bases between. CDR3 amino acids: CAWSLGRAYNEQFF. The DNA for the CDR3 is TGTGCCTGGAGTCTGGGCAGGGCCTACAATGAGCAGTTCTTC. The full variable domain, completed using reference TRBV30 and TRBJ2-1, is SQTIHQWPATLVQPVGSPLSLECTVEGTSNPNLYWYRQAAGRGLQLLFYSVGIGQISSEVPQNLSASRPQDRQFILSSKKLLLSDSGFYLCAWSLGRAYNEQFFGPGTRLTVL.

This clone was observed a single time. The chain employs TRBV18 and TRBJ2-7; 7 nucleotides match TRBD2. In germline, CDR1 is KGHSH, CDR2 LQKENI. CDR3 length: 13 residues. The junction had 1 base not matched to a gene; V was cut back by 3 bases and J by 2 bases. CDR3 in DNA: TGTGCCAGCTCACCCGGGACTACCTACGAGCAGTACTTC. Protein product: CASSPGTTYEQYF.

The rearrangement joins TRBV10-3 to TRBJ2-5, with 11 nucleotides matching TRBD1. The CDR3 contains 13 residues. Germline loops: CDR1 ENHRY, CDR2 SYGVKD. V was pared by 11 bases and J by 2 bases, with 4 bases of the junction left unmatched. The CDR3 DNA reads TGTGCCGCAGGGACAGGGGGGCAAGAGACCCAGTACTTC. This encodes CAAGTGGQETQYF.

In its sample, this clone was seen once. J is TRBJ1-4 and V is TRBV29-1; a weak D match, TRBD1 (6 bases). Trimming shortened V by 3 bases and J by 8 bases, and 10 bases separated the two germline ends. This CDR3 region has 12 residues. Germline CDR1 SQVTM, CDR2 ANQGSEA. The CDR3 loop is CSVEGRGEKLFF. The DNA of the CDR3 is TGCAGCGTTGAGGGCAGGGGCGAAAAACTGTTTTTT.

This rearrangement joins TRBV2 to TRBJ1-1; TRBD1 aligns across 7 bases. V was pared by 6 bases and J by 0 bases, with 4 bases of the junction left unmatched. Germline V gene data show CDR1 as SNHLY and CDR2 as FYNNEI. CDR3 length: 14 residues. The CDR3 loop reads CASRTGTVNTEAFF. Written as DNA, the CDR3 is TGTGCCAGCAGAACCGGGACAGTGAACACTGAAGCTTTCTTT.

The count of this clone is one. The chain couples TRBV19 to TRBJ2-1; no clear D gene. Germline V gene data show CDR1 as LNHDA and CDR2 as SQIVND (reference sequence). The CDR3 covers 14 residues. V shed 2 bases and J shed 5 bases, with 10 bases lying between them. CDR3 DNA sequence: TGTGCCAGTAGTATACTTCGGACCCACAATGAGCAGTTCTTC. Its translation is CASSILRTHNEQFF.

V usage is TRBV7-9 and J usage is TRBJ2-7; no reliable D call. CDR3 size: 15 residues. The germline gives CDR1 SEHNR, CDR2 FQNEAQ (reference sequence). Trimming removed 0 bases at V and 5 bases at J, with 14 bases between. CDR3 region: CASSLAGLQLDEQYF. The CDR3 DNA sequence: TGTGCCAGCAGCTTAGCAGGGTTACAACTTGACGAGCAGTACTTC. The full variable domain, in which reference TRBV7-9 and TRBJ2-7 provide the parts outside the CDR3, is DTGVSQNPRHKITKRGQNVTFRCDPISEHNRLYWYRQTLGQGPEFLTYFQNEAQLEKSRLLSDRFSAERPKGSFSTLEIQRTEQGDSAMYLCASSLAGLQLDEQYFGPGTRLTVT.

In its sample, this clone was seen once. CDR3 protein: CASSLRQTATGGYTF. CDR3 in DNA: TGTGCCAGCAGCTTACGTCAGACAGCGACCGGGGGCTACACCTTC. V usage is TRBV7-2 and J usage is TRBJ1-2, with a weak D call TRBD1 (5 bases). There are 15 residues in the CDR3. V lost 2 bases, J lost 8 bases, and 18 bases lay in between. CDR1 is SGHTA and CDR2 is FQGNSA in the germline V gene.

To note about this clone: One end of the junction is discordant with germline, which a read error may explain. The V call is TRBV5-8, the J call TRBJ1-4, with a possible D match to TRBD1 (6 bases). CDR1 and CDR2 (germline): SGHTS, YDEGEE. The CDR3 length is 11 residues. The CDR3, as DNA: TGTGCCAGCAGCGACGGACAGCTCAGTCCTTTT. It codes for CASSDGQLSPF.

This sequence joins TRBV6-5 and TRBJ1-1; D call uncertain. CDR3 length equals 15 residues. V gave up 1 base and J gave up 4 bases, with 13 bases separating them. CDR1 MNHEY and CDR2 SVGAGI come from the germline V gene. The CDR3 region is CASSYFSPGSTEAFF. Here the CDR3 DNA reads TGTGCCAGCAGTTACTTCTCCCCCGGGAGCACTGAAGCTTTCTTT.

This clone was seen a single time. The V and J genes are TRBV6-5 and TRBJ2-7, with D possibly being TRBD1 (6 bases). This CDR3 is built from 13 residues. The germline V and J ends were trimmed by 3 bases and 3 bases, with 9 bases remaining between them. Germline assignment: CDR1 MNHEY and CDR2 SVGAGI. Here the CDR3 reads CASSYSQGYEQYF. In DNA, the CDR3 is TGTGCCAGCAGTTATTCACAGGGCTACGAGCAGTACTTC.

The chain combines TRBV19 with TRBJ2-4; TRBD1 or TRBD2 may be the D gene (6 bases each). Germline CDR1 LNHDA, CDR2 SQIVND (reference sequence). The CDR3 is 16 amino acids. The V end was cut by 3 bases, the J end by 0 bases, with 12 bases between. The DNA for the CDR3 is TGTGCCAGTAGTATCGGGGGCACCTTAGCCAAAAACATTCAGTACTTC. As protein: CASSIGGTLAKNIQYF.

The chain is built from TRBV28 and TRBJ2-7; maybe TRBD2 (7 bases). This CDR3 comprises 16 residues. Per the germline V gene, CDR1 is MDHEN and CDR2 is SYDVKM. Trimming took 6 bases from V and 3 from J, leaving 21 bases between them. This CDR3 is CASSYWAGDTIYEQYF. CDR3 in DNA: TGTGCCAGCAGCTACTGGGCGGGGGACACCATCTACGAGCAGTACTTC.